This T cell receptor (beta chain) was documented in a study of early T cells in non-severe SARS-CoV-2 infection. Study-wide findings and caveats: Missing private and CD4 specificities, VDJdb matching favored anti-spike CD8 responses.

The CDR3 loop spans 16 amino acids. Germline V CDR1 and CDR2: MNHEY, SVGAGI. V was pared by 0 bases and J by 4 bases, with 6 bases of the junction left unmatched. Separate cDNA molecules each had unique molecular identifiers attached to them. TCRdb re-called the 5' RACE reads through MiXCR, storing one row per CDR3 protein. This table holds nearly 70,000 distinct CDR3 sequences, over 3.5% found once. This clonotype showed up many times. The antigen is unknown. The TCR was taken from an adult who was a healthcare worker with PCR-confirmed SARS-CoV-2 infection or an uninfected control (not recorded which). The donor label of this sample is uncertain. The input for sequencing was whole blood, taken at baseline. The chain recombines TRBV6-5 with TRBJ1-2, with 9 positions matching TRBD1. The CDR3: CASSYSGQGRVYGYTF. CDR3 DNA: TGTGCCAGCAGTTACTCCGGACAGGGGAGAGTCTATGGCTACACCTTC.